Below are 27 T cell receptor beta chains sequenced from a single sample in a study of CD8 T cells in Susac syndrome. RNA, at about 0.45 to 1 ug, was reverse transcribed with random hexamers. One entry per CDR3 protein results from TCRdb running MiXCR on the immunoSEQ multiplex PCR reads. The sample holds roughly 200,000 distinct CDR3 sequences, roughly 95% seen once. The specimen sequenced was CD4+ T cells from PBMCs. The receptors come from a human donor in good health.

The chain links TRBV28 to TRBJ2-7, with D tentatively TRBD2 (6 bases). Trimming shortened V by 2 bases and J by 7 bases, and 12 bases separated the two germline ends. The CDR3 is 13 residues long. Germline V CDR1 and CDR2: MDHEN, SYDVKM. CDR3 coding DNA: TGTGCCAGCAGTTTAGACGCGGGAAGGGAGCAGTACTTC. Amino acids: CASSLDAGREQYF.

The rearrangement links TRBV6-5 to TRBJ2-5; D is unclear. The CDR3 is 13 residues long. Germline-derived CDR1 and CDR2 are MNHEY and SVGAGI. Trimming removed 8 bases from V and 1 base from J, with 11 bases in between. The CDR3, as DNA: TGTGCCAGCTCTGAACGCACCCAAGAGACCCAGTACTTC. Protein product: CASSERTQETQYF.

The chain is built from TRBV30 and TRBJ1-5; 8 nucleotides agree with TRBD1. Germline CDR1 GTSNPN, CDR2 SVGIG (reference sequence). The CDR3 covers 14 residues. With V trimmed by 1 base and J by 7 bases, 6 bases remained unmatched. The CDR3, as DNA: TGTGCCTGGAGTGCCCTGACAGGGGACCAGCCCCAGCATTTT. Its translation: CAWSALTGDQPQHF.

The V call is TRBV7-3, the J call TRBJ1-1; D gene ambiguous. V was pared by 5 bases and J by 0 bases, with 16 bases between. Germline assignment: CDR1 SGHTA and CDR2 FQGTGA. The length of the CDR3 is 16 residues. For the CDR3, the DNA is TGTGCCAGCAGCCCAATCGGCGGACGTTTGAACACTGAAGCTTTCTTT. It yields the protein CASSPIGGRLNTEAFF.

As DNA, the CDR3 is TGTGCCAGCAGTTTGCGTGAAAAACTGTTTTTT. Its protein is CASSLREKLFF. The chain employs TRBV12-3 or TRBV12-4 and TRBJ1-4, with D unclear. The CDR3 has 11 amino acids. The V gene lost 3 bases and the J gene lost 7 bases, with 3 bases spanning the gap.

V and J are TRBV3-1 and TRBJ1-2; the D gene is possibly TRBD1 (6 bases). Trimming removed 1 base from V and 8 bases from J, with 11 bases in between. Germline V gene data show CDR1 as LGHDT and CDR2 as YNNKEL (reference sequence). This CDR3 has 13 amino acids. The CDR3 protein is CASSQAGANGYTF. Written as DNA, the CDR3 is TGTGCCAGCAGCCAAGCAGGGGCTAACGGCTACACCTTC.

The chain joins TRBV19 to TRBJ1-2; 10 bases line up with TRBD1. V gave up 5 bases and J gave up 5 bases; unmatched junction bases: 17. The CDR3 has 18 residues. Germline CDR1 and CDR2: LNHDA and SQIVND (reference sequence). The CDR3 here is CASSSSKTGGAEVYGYTF. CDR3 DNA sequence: TGTGCCAGTAGTTCTTCGAAGACAGGGGGCGCCGAGGTATATGGCTACACCTTC.

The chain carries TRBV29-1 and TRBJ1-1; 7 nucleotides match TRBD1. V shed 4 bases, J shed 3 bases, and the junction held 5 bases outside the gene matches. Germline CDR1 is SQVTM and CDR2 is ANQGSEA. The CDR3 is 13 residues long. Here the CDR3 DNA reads TGCAGCGTTGGAGAGGGGGCGCACACTGAAGCTTTCTTT. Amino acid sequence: CSVGEGAHTEAFF.

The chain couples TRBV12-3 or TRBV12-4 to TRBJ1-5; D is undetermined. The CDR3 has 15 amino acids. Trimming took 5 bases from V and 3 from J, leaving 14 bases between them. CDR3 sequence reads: CASSQLGLNNQPQHF. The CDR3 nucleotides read TGTGCCAGCAGTCAACTCGGCCTCAACAATCAGCCCCAGCATTTT.

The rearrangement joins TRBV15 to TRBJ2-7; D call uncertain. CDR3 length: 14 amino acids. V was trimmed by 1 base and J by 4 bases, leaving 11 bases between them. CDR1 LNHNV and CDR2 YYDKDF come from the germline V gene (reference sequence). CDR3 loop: CATSRVTRLYEQYV. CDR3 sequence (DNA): TGTGCCACCAGCAGAGTAACCCGCCTGTACGAGCAGTACGTC.

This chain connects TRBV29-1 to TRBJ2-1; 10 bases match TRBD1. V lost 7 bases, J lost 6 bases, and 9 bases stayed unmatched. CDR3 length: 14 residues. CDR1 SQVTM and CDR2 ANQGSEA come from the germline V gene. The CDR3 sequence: CSARDRGRFNEQFF. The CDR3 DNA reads TGCAGCGCTCGGGACAGGGGACGCTTCAATGAGCAGTTCTTC.

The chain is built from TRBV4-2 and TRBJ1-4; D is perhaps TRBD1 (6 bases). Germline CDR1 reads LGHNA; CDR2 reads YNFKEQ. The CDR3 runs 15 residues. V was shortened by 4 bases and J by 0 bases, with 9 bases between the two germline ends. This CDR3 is CASSPQGSTNEKLFF. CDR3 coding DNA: TGTGCCAGCAGCCCACAGGGATCAACTAATGAAAAACTGTTTTTT.

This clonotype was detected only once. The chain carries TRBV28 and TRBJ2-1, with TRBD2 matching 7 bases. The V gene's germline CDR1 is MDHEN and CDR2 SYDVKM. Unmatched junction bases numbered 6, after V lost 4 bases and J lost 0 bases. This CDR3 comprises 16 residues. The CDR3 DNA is TGTGCCAGCAGTTCTCAATCGGGGGGCTCCTACAATGAGCAGTTCTTC. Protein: CASSSQSGGSYNEQFF.

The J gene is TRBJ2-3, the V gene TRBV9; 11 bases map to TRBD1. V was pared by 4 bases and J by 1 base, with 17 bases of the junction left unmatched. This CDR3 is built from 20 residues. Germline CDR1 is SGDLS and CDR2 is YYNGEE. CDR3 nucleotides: TGTGCCAGCAGCACGAACAGGGTCGGGACAGGGGGAAAAGGCACAGATACGCAGTATTTT. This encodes CASSTNRVGTGGKGTDTQYF.

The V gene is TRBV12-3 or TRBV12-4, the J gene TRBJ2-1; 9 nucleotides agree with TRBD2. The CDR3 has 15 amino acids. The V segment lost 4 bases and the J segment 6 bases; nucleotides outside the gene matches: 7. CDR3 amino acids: CASSYQGLATNEQFF. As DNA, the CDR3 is TGTGCCAGCAGTTACCAGGGACTAGCTACCAATGAGCAGTTCTTC.

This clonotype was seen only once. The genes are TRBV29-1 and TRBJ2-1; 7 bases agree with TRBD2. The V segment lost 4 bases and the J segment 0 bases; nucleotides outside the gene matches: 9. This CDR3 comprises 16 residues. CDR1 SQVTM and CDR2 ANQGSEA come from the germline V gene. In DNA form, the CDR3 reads TGCAGCGTTGGGGTAGTAGCGGGCCGCTCCTACAATGAGCAGTTCTTC. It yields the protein CSVGVVAGRSYNEQFF.

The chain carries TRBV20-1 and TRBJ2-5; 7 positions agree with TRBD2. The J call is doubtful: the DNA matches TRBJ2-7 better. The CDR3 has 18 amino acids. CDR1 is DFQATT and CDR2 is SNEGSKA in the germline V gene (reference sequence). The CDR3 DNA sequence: TGCAGTGCCATTGGGGGTGCGCAGACTAGCCCTAAGAATTACGAGCAGTACTTC. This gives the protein CSAIGGAQTSPKNYEQYF.

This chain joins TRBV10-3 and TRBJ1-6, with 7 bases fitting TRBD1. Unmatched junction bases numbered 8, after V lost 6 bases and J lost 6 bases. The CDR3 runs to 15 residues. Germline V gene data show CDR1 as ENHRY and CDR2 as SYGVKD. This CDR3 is CAISEAGQSNSPLHF. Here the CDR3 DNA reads TGTGCCATCAGCGAAGCGGGACAGTCTAATTCACCCCTCCACTTT.

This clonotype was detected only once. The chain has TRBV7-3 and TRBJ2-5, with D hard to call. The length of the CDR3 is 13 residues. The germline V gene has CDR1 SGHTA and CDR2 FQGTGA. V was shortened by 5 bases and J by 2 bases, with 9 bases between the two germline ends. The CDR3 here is CASSLVKQETQYF. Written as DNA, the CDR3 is TGTGCCAGCAGCCTGGTTAAACAAGAGACCCAGTACTTC.

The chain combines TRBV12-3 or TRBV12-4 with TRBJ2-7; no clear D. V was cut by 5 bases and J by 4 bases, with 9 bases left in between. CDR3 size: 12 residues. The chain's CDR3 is CASSLQEYEQYF. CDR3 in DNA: TGTGCCAGCAGTCTACAAGAGTACGAGCAGTACTTC.

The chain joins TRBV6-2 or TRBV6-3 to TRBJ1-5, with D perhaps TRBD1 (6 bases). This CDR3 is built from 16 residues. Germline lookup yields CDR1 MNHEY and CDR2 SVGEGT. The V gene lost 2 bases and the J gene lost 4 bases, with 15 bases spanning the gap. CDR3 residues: CASSYRTGNLNQPQHF. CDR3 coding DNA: TGTGCCAGCAGTTACCGTACAGGGAACCTGAATCAGCCCCAGCATTTT.

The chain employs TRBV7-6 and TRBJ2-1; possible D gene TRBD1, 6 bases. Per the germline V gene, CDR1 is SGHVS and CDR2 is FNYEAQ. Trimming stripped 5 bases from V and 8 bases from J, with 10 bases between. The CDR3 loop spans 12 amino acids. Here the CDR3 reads CASSEGVYEQFF. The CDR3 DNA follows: TGTGCCAGCAGCGAGGGGGTCTATGAGCAGTTCTTC.

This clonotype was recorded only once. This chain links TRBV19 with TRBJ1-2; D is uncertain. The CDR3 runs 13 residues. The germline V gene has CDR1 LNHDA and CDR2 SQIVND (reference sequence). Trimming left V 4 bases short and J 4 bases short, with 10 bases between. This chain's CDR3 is CASSRDPGYGYTF. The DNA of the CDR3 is TGTGCCAGTAGTAGAGATCCCGGCTATGGCTACACCTTC.

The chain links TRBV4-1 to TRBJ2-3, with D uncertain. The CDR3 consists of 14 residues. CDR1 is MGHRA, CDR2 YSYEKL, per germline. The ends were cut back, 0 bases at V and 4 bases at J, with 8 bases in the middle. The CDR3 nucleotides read TGCGCCAGCAGCCAAGATCTGGCCTCAGATACGCAGTATTTT. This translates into CASSQDLASDTQYF.

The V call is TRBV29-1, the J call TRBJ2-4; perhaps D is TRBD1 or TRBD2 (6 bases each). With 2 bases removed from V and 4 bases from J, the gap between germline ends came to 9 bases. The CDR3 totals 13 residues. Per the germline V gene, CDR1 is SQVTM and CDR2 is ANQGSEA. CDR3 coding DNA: TGCAGCGTTGAACGGGGGCCTAAAAACATTCAGTACTTC. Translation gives CSVERGPKNIQYF.

Here the CDR3 DNA reads TGCGCCAGCAGCCAAGAAGTGGGGGACTCACCCCTCCACTTT. Protein: CASSQEVGDSPLHF. The V and J genes are TRBV4-3 and TRBJ1-6, with TRBD1 as a possible D gene (5 bases). Germline lookup yields CDR1 LGHNA and CDR2 YSLEER. V was cut by 0 bases and J by 10 bases, with 10 bases left in between. This CDR3 contains 14 residues.

CDR3 nucleotides: TGTGCCAGCAGTCCTACGAGTACTGAAGCTTTCTTT. Its translation: CASSPTSTEAFF. The V gene is TRBV28, the J gene TRBJ1-1, with D uncertain. The V gene's germline CDR1 is MDHEN and CDR2 SYDVKM. The CDR3 is made up of 12 amino acids. Between the trimmed V and J ends, which lost 5 bases and 5 bases, there was a span of 9 bases. Complete variable domain (other parts from reference TRBV28 and TRBJ1-1): DVKVTQSSRYLVKRTGEKVFLECVQDMDHENMFWYRQDPGLGLRLIYFSYDVKMKEKGDIPEGYSVSREKKERFSLILESASTNQTSMYLCASSPTSTEAFFGQGTRLTVV.